Listed here is a single T cell receptor (beta chain). Its specificity is not known. Germline V gives CDR1 SQVTM, CDR2 ANQGSEA. Trimming cost V 2 bases and J 0 bases, with 8 bases left between them. This CDR3 comprises 13 residues. This specimen comes from a study of T-cell reconstitution after alpha-beta-depleted transplantation in children. Study-wide results and limits: Several hundred expanded graft clones reportedly gave rise to the alpha-beta T cells present about two months after transplant.

The TCRbeta library was prepared with unique molecular identifiers. Using its own MiXCR run on the PCR reads, TCRdb lists one record per CDR3 protein. The sample lists around 130,000 distinct CDR3 sequences, about 9.5% occurring once. The sample consisted of PBMCs, mostly from graft donor cells, taken 180 days after TCRalphabeta/CD19-depleted stem cell transplant. The rearrangement uses TRBV29-1 and TRBJ2-7; D is possibly TRBD1 (5 bases). This receptor was identified in a girl younger than two who had a stem cell transplant for combined immunodeficiency, so the T cells may come from the graft donor. This chain's CDR3 is CSVETGPSYEQYF. In DNA form, the CDR3 reads TGCAGCGTTGAAACAGGCCCCTCCTACGAGCAGTACTTC.